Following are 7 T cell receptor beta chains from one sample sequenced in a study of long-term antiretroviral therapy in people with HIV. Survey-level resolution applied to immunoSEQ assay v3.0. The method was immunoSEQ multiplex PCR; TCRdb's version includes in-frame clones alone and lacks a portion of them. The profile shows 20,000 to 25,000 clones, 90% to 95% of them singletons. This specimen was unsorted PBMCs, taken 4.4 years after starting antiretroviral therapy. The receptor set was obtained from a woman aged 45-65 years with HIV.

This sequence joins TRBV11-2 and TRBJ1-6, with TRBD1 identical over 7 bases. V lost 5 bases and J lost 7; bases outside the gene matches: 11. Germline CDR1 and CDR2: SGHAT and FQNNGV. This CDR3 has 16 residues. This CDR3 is CASSPQGGGVNSPLHF. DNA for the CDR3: TGTGCCAGCAGCCCCCAGGGAGGGGGCGTAAATTCACCCCTCCACTTT.

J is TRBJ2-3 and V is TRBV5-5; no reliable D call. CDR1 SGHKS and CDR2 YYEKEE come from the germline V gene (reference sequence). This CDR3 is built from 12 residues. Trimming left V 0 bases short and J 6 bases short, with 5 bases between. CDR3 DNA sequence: TGTGCCAGCAGCTTGGACCTTGATACGCAGTATTTT. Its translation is CASSLDLDTQYF. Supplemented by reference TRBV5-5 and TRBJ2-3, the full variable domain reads DAGVTQSPTHLIKTRGQQVTLRCSPISGHKSVSWYQQVLGQGPQFIFQYYEKEERGRGNFPDRFSARQFPNYSSELNVNALLLGDSALYLCASSLDLDTQYFGPGTRLTVL.

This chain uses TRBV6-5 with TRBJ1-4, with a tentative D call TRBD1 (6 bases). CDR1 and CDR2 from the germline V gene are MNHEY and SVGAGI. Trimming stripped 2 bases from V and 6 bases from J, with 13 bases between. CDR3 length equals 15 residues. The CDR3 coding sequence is TGTGCCAGCAGTTACGGGGGCCTGGGGCATGAAAAACTGTTTTTT. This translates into CASSYGGLGHEKLFF.

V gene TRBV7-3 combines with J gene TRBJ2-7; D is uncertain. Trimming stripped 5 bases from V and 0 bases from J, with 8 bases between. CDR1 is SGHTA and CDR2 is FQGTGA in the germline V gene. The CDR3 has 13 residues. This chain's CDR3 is CASSPSGSYEQYF. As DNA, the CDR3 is TGTGCCAGCAGCCCTTCGGGCTCCTACGAGCAGTACTTC.

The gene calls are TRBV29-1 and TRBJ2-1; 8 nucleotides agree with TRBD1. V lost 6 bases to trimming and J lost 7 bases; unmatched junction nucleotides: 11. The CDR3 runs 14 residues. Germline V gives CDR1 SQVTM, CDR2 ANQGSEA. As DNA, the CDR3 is TGCAGCGTGAGACGGGGACAGGCTATTAATGAGCAGTTCTTC. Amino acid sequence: CSVRRGQAINEQFF.

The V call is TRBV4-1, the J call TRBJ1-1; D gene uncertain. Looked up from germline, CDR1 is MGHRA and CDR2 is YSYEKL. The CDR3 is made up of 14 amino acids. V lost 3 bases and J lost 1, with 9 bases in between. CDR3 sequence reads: CASSHLRGNTEAFF. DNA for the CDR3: TGCGCCAGCAGCCACCTCCGGGGGAACACTGAAGCTTTCTTT.

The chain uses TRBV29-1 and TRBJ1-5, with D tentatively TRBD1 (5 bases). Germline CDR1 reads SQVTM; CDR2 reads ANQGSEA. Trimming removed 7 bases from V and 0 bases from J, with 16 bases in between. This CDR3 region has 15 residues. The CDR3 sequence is CSATLGQNSNQPQHF. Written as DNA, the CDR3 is TGCAGCGCTACACTGGGGCAGAATAGCAATCAGCCCCAGCATTTT.